This T cell receptor beta chain was sequenced for a study of shared clonotypes between healthy human individuals. Study outcomes and limitations: Estimated richness was generally greater in naive than memory subsets.

This clone was detected a few times. The antigen is undetermined. Different DNA sequences within this sample yield the same CDR3. Repertoires were generated with immunoSEQ multiplex PCR, while TCRdb's copy carries only in-frame clones and drops some. This table holds about 980,000 clones, approximately 80% found once. Specimen: memory CD4+ T cells sorted from blood. Documented subset: CD45RA-negative fraction. The receptor comes from a man younger than 35 in good health.

CDR3 in amino acids: CASSLERNQPQHF. CDR3 DNA sequence: TGTGCCAGCAGCTTAGAAAGGAATCAGCCCCAGCATTTT. V and J are TRBV11-2 and TRBJ1-5; D call uncertain. V lost 0 bases, J lost 4 bases, and 4 bases lay in between. Germline CDR1 and CDR2: SGHAT and FQNNGV. The CDR3 consists of 13 residues.